Below are 17 T cell receptor beta chains sequenced from a single sample in a study of T cell responses to AZD1222 COVID-19 vaccine (dated by TCRdb to the early 2020s). This specimen's time point label, per the study, means: baseline before first vaccination. Receptors were amplified or captured by the immunoSEQ multiplex PCR assay. The table was pulled from immuneACCESS by TCRdb, which kept in-frame rearrangements only. Such tables lose some clones; where checked, under half of the loss comes from unresolved V genes, and the rest has no known cause. The sample records about 110,000 clones, 87% of which are singletons. The ten largest clones take up approximately 3% of the sample. The sequencing used peripheral blood, collected on day 0 of AZD1222 vaccination. The receptors shown here come from an adult in good health.

The chain has TRBV6-1 and TRBJ1-4; D is undetermined. CDR1 is MNHNS, CDR2 SASEGT, per germline. This CDR3 spans 14 amino acids. V lost 3 bases, J lost 5 bases, and 10 bases lay in between. The CDR3 coding sequence is TGTGCCAGCAGTGATGGCCGAATCAATGAAAAACTGTTTTTT. It is translated as CASSDGRINEKLFF.

V gene TRBV9 combines with J gene TRBJ1-4, with D unclear. V was cut by 3 bases and J by 0 bases, with 3 bases left in between. Germline values: CDR1 SGDLS, CDR2 YYNGEE. This CDR3 spans 13 amino acids. The DNA of the CDR3 is TGTGCCAGCAGCGGAGCAACTAATGAAAAACTGTTTTTT. This translates into CASSGATNEKLFF. The variable domain in full, with the rest retrieved from reference TRBV9 and TRBJ1-4, is DSGVTQTPKHLITATGQRVTLRCSPRSGDLSVYWYQQSLDQGLQFLIQYYNGEERAKGNILERFSAQQFPDLHSELNLSSLELGDSALYFCASSGATNEKLFFGSGTQLSVL.

This chain joins TRBV30 and TRBJ1-2; 8 positions agree with TRBD1. Germline lookup yields CDR1 GTSNPN and CDR2 SVGIG (reference sequence). The CDR3 is 16 residues long. V shed 5 bases and J 1 base; nucleotides not matched to a gene: 12. The CDR3 nucleotides read TGTGCCTGGGCCAGGGGGCAGGCGCTTTTTAACTATGGCTACACCTTC. Residues: CAWARGQALFNYGYTF.

The count of this clone is one. The chain recombines TRBV3-1 (or the pseudogene TRBV3-2) with TRBJ2-2, with 16 bases fitting TRBD2. This CDR3 has 18 residues. V gave up 4 bases and J gave up 4 bases; unmatched junction bases: 6. Germline CDR1 is LGHDT and CDR2 is YNNKEL (reference sequence). CDR3 in amino acids: CASSPSGTSGRGTGELFF. CDR3 bases: TGTGCCAGCAGCCCGTCAGGGACTAGCGGGAGGGGCACCGGGGAGCTGTTTTTT.

The V and J genes are TRBV28 and TRBJ1-2; tentatively, D is TRBD1 (6 bases). The CDR3 is made up of 14 amino acids. Germline V gene data show CDR1 as MDHEN and CDR2 as SYDVKM. Trimming stripped 7 bases from V and 4 bases from J, with 16 bases between. CDR3: CASKGGASFYGYTF. DNA of the CDR3: TGTGCCAGCAAGGGGGGAGCCTCATTCTATGGCTACACCTTC.

This clone was detected only once. The genes are TRBV7-6 and TRBJ1-3; tentative D call: TRBD1 (5 bases). CDR3 size: 14 residues. The V end was cut by 1 base, the J end by 5 bases, with 9 bases between. CDR1 and CDR2 (germline): SGHVS, FNYEAQ. The DNA of the CDR3 is TGTGCCAGCAGCTTAGACAGGAGTAGAAACACCATATATTTT. Translating gives CASSLDRSRNTIYF.

The CDR3 nucleotides are TGCAGCGTCCTCATTTACGAGCAGTACTTC. Its translation is CSVLIYEQYF. The chain links TRBV29-1 to TRBJ2-7; D gene ambiguous. V lost 6 bases, J lost 4 bases, and 7 bases lay in between. Germline V gene sequence: CDR1 SQVTM, CDR2 ANQGSEA. This CDR3 contains 10 residues.

V gene TRBV7-2 combines with J gene TRBJ1-3; the D gene is possibly TRBD1 (5 bases). The germline CDR1 and CDR2 sequences are SGHTA and FQGNSA. Trimming shortened V by 0 bases and J by 9 bases, and 15 bases separated the two germline ends. The CDR3 loop spans 15 amino acids. The CDR3 loop reads CASSLAGVGAGTIYF. In nucleotides, the CDR3 is TGTGCCAGCAGCTTAGCTGGGGTTGGGGCAGGCACCATATATTTT.

CDR3 nucleotide sequence: TGTGCCAGCAGTTTTTCGGGCGAGCAGTACTTC. This sequence encodes CASSFSGEQYF. The chain uses TRBV28 and TRBJ2-7; D is ambiguous. This CDR3 is 11 amino acids long. Looked up from germline, CDR1 is MDHEN and CDR2 is SYDVKM. With 3 bases removed from V and 6 bases from J, the gap between germline ends came to 6 bases.

The V call is TRBV6-9, the J call TRBJ1-3, with D possibly matching TRBD1 (6 bases). Germline lookup yields CDR1 MNHGY and CDR2 SVAAGI. Trimming stripped 3 bases from V and 0 bases from J, with 9 bases between. The CDR3 spans 15 residues. The CDR3, as DNA: TGTGCCAGCAGTTACGGACAGTACTCTGGAAACACCATATATTTT. Its protein product is CASSYGQYSGNTIYF.

In this sample, this clone turned up a few times. The chain has TRBV5-4 and TRBJ2-2; D unresolved. Trimming shortened V by 4 bases and J by 1 base, and 11 bases separated the two germline ends. Germline V gene data show CDR1 as SGHNT and CDR2 as YYREEE (reference sequence). There are 15 residues in the CDR3. The CDR3 region has the DNA TGTGCCAGCAGCGCGAGGAGACAGAACACCGGGGAGCTGTTTTTT. Residues: CASSARRQNTGELFF.

The V and J genes are TRBV12-3 or TRBV12-4 and TRBJ1-4; 8 positions agree with TRBD1. J gave up 8 bases and V 6 bases, and 5 bases lay outside the gene matches. The CDR3 totals 13 residues. The DNA for the CDR3 is TGTGCCAGCAGCAGAGACAGGGGCGAAAAACTGTTTTTT. Its translation is CASSRDRGEKLFF.

The rearrangement joins TRBV6-2 or TRBV6-3 to TRBJ1-1, with D perhaps TRBD1 (5 bases). Trimming cost V 4 bases and J 4 bases, with 22 bases left between them. The CDR3 covers 17 residues. Germline CDR1 reads MNHEY; CDR2 reads SVGEGT. The CDR3 here is CASSSPAGDAWGTEAFF. The CDR3 DNA reads as TGTGCCAGCAGTTCTCCCGCGGGGGACGCTTGGGGCACTGAAGCTTTCTTT.

This clone was counted a few times. V usage is TRBV5-1 and J usage is TRBJ2-3, with 8 nucleotides matching TRBD1. With V trimmed by 5 bases and J by 4 bases, 6 bases remained unmatched. The germline gives CDR1 SGHRS, CDR2 YFSETQ. CDR3 length: 14 amino acids. CDR3 loop: CASSFGQGSDTQYF. The DNA for the CDR3 is TGCGCCAGCAGTTTTGGACAGGGATCAGATACGCAGTATTTT.

V is TRBV6-1 and J is TRBJ1-5, with 7 bases identical to TRBD1. CDR3 length: 16 amino acids. Germline V gene sequence: CDR1 MNHNS, CDR2 SASEGT. Trimming removed 4 bases from V and 0 bases from J; junction bases left unmatched: 6. The CDR3 nucleotides are TGTGCCAGCAGTGCCGCTAACAGGGGTAGCAATCAGCCCCAGCATTTT. The encoded protein is CASSAANRGSNQPQHF.

This chain uses TRBV5-8 with TRBJ2-2; D is ambiguous. CDR1 and CDR2 from the germline V gene are SGHTS and YDEGEE. The CDR3 covers 15 residues. Trimming pared 0 bases from V and 6 bases from J, leaving 12 bases between. As DNA, the CDR3 is TGTGCCAGCAGCTTGGGCGTTATGAATCCCGGGGAGCTGTTTTTT. Protein: CASSLGVMNPGELFF.

This clone was observed a few times. The chain recombines TRBV29-1 with TRBJ1-5; weak D call: TRBD1 (6 bases). The CDR3 totals 13 residues. V was pared by 6 bases and J by 3 bases, with 12 bases between. Germline V gene lookup returns CDR1 SQVTM and CDR2 ANQGSEA. As DNA, the CDR3 is TGCAGCGTCCGAACAGGGCTCAATCAGCCCCAGCATTTT. Amino acids: CSVRTGLNQPQHF.